Listed below are T cell receptor beta chains from one sample, sequenced in a study of shared clonotypes between healthy human individuals. Profiled with immunoSEQ multiplex PCR; TCRdb holds only in-frame clones, not every one. This sample has fewer than 500,000 clones, with nearly 80% found just once. Source material: PBMCs. These receptors were taken from a woman in her thirties or forties in good health. Some clones in this sample may be carry-over from other donors' samples. Each CDR3 is given with its conserved first and last residue. The D gene is left open where the match is weak. Some rows mark clone size as missing; the rest say once, few, many or name a class of expanded clone.

J gene	clone size	V gene	D gene	CDR3 DNA	CDR3 protein
TRBJ1-4	.	TRBV18	.	TGTGCCAGCTCATTGCGGGTAACAACTAATGAAAAACTGTTTTTT	CASSLRVTTNEKLFF
TRBJ2-7	.	TRBV11-2	.	TGTGCCAGCAGCTTAGAGGAGGATGCCTACGAGCAGTACTTC	CASSLEEDAYEQYF
TRBJ1-3	.	TRBV6-1	.	TGTGCCAGCAGTGAAGCGTTGCAGGGAATTTCTGGAAACACCATATATTTT	CASSEALQGISGNTIYF
TRBJ2-3	.	TRBV7-9	.	TGTGCCAGCACGCCGAGCGCATTCTTGGATACGCAGTATTTT	CASTPSAFLDTQYF
TRBJ2-1	many	TRBV4-2	TRBD2	TGTGCCAGCAGCCAAGATATGGGGCGGGAGCTCAATGAGCAGTTCTTC	CASSQDMGRELNEQFF
TRBJ2-1	.	TRBV15	TRBD2	TGTGCCACCAGCAGAGAAATAGCGGGCTCCTACAATGAGCAGTTCTTC	CATSREIAGSYNEQFF
TRBJ1-1	.	TRBV29-1	.	TGCAGCGTTGGGGAGGGAGGGAGAAGAACTGAAGCTTTCTTT	CSVGEGGRRTEAFF
TRBJ1-4	.	TRBV4-3	.	TGCGCCAGCAGCCAAGACAGGGGCAGTGAAAAACTGTTTTTT	CASSQDRGSEKLFF
TRBJ2-7	.	TRBV6-1	TRBD1	TGTGCCAGCAGTGAAGCGTGGGGACAGGGCTACGAGCAGTACTTC	CASSEAWGQGYEQYF
TRBJ1-5	.	TRBV2	.	TGTGCCAGCACCCTTTTGTGGGGGGGCCAGGGCAATCAGCCCCAGCATTTT	CASTLLWGGQGNQPQHF
TRBJ2-5	.	TRBV19	TRBD2	TGTGCCAGTAGGCGACTAGCGGGAGATGTTGAGACCCAGTACTTC	CASRRLAGDVETQYF
TRBJ2-1	.	TRBV27	TRBD2	TGTGCCAGCAGCCTACTAGCGGGCCACAATGAGCAGTTCTTC	CASSLLAGHNEQFF
TRBJ2-1	.	TRBV19	.	TGTGCCAGCATCATATCCTGGCTTGAGCAGTTCTTC	CASIISWLEQFF
TRBJ2-5	.	TRBV6-1	.	TGTGCCAGCAGTGAACAGGGACGGGCCGCCCAAGAGACCCAGTACTTC	CASSEQGRAAQETQYF
TRBJ1-2	.	TRBV28	.	TGTGCCAGCAGTTTGTACTCTGGCTACACCTTC	CASSLYSGYTF
TRBJ2-1	.	TRBV7-6	TRBD2	TGTGCCAGCAGCGCCCGGACTAGCGGGAGACGAGATGAGCAGTTCTTC	CASSARTSGRRDEQFF
TRBJ2-2	.	TRBV2	.	TGTGCCAGCGACTTAACAGGGTCAACCGGGGAGCTGTTTTTT	CASDLTGSTGELFF
TRBJ2-5	.	TRBV19	TRBD2	TGTGCCAGTAGCCTAGCGGCCCAAGAGACCCAGTACTTC	CASSLAAQETQYF
TRBJ2-7	.	TRBV4-1	.	TGCGCCAGCAGCCAAGTGAGGAGGGACAGCCCCTACGAGCAGTACTTC	CASSQVRRDSPYEQYF
TRBJ2-7	.	TRBV4-1	TRBD1	TGCGCCAGCAGCCAATTGCCGGGACAGGGCTACGAGCAGTACTTC	CASSQLPGQGYEQYF
TRBJ2-7	.	TRBV29-1	TRBD1	TGCAGCGCCGTGACAGGGGTGCCTATCTACGAGCAGTACTTC	CSAVTGVPIYEQYF
TRBJ1-4	.	TRBV27	.	TGTGCCAGCAGTGCCCGCCCGACAGATGAAAAACTGTTTTTT	CASSARPTDEKLFF
TRBJ2-7	.	TRBV6-1	TRBD1	TGTGCCAGCTGCCCCCGGGACAGGGGTGGTGAGCAGTACTTC	CASCPRDRGGEQYF
TRBJ1-2	.	TRBV9	.	TGTGCCAGCAGCGTAGGGGGTGGCTACACCTTC	CASSVGGGYTF
TRBJ2-2	few	TRBV7-9	.	TGCGCCAGCAGCCAAGATGTTGGTGGAGAGACCGGGGAGCTGTTTTTT	CASSQDVGGETGELFF
TRBJ2-7	once	TRBV19	TRBD1	TGTGCCAGTAGTATAGGGGACAGCGTTACCTACGAGCAGTACTTC	CASSIGDSVTYEQYF
TRBJ1-2	.	TRBV7-2	TRBD1	TGTGCCAGCACTCACTTCGACAGGGGGCCCTATGGCTACACCTTC	CASTHFDRGPYGYTF
TRBJ2-7	.	TRBV7-2	TRBD1	TGTGCCAGCAGCCAACAGGGGAACGAGCAGTACTTC	CASSQQGNEQYF
TRBJ1-5	.	TRBV25-1	.	TGTGCCAGTCGAGGGTATAGCAATCAGCCCCAGCATTTT	CASRGYSNQPQHF
TRBJ1-1	.	TRBV2	TRBD1	TGTGCCAGCAGGCCCGAGCAGGGGGGCACTGAAGCTTTCTTT	CASRPEQGGTEAFF
TRBJ1-2	.	TRBV7-9	TRBD1	TGTGCCAGCAGCGTCGGCAGGGGGCCTGGTGGCTACACCTTC	CASSVGRGPGGYTF
TRBJ2-2	few	TRBV7-6	.	TGTGCCAGCAGCTCCGGACGGAACCACCGGGAGCTGTTTTTT	CASSSGRNHRELFF
TRBJ2-7	.	TRBV6-4	TRBD2	TGTGCCAGCAGGGCTCCGCGGGAGGCGGGAGTCCCTCCCTCTCTACGAGCGCAGTACTTC	CASRAPREAGVPPSLRAQYF
TRBJ2-7	.	TRBV19	.	TGTGCCAGTAGTAGGGTAGGATCCTACGAGCAGTACTTC	CASSRVGSYEQYF
TRBJ2-2	.	TRBV27	.	TGTGCCAGCAGTTTGCTTAGCCGAAACACCGGGGAGCTGTTTTTT	CASSLLSRNTGELFF
TRBJ2-3	.	TRBV10-2	.	TGCGCCAGCACGTGGAGGGCAGATACGCAGTATTTT	CASTWRADTQYF
TRBJ2-7	.	TRBV7-9	.	TGTGCCAGCAGCTTAGAGGGCAGTTCCTACGAGCAGTACTTC	CASSLEGSSYEQYF
TRBJ2-4	many	TRBV7-9	TRBD1	TGTGCCATCTCGGGACAGGGAAGCAACATTCAGTACTTC	CAISGQGSNIQYF
TRBJ2-7	.	TRBV4-3	TRBD2	TGCGCCAGCAGCCAAGATTGGCGGGAGGGCCTTTACGAGCAGTACTTC	CASSQDWREGLYEQYF
TRBJ2-2	.	TRBV7-9	.	TGTGCCAGCAGCTACCAGAATACGAACACCGGGGAGCTGTTTTTT	CASSYQNTNTGELFF
TRBJ2-3	once	TRBV13	.	TGTGCCAGCAGCTCCCTCAGAGATACGCAGTATTTT	CASSSLRDTQYF
TRBJ2-7	.	TRBV5-6	.	TGTGCCAGCAGCCCCGGTGGAGGTCCCACCCACGAGCAGTACTTC	CASSPGGGPTHEQYF
TRBJ2-7	.	TRBV6-5	.	TGTGCCAGCAGTTATTCGACACAGACCTACGAGCAGTACTTC	CASSYSTQTYEQYF
TRBJ2-7	.	TRBV7-3	TRBD2	TGTGCCAGCAGCCCGCAGGTGGCGGGAGGTATCTACGAGCAGTACTTC	CASSPQVAGGIYEQYF
TRBJ1-4	.	TRBV15	.	TGTGCCACCAGCGGTTCTTCATGGGGGGAAAAACTGTTTTTT	CATSGSSWGEKLFF